The 27 T cell receptor beta chains given below trace back to one sample, sequenced in a study of blood T cells in healthy people across ages. Sample-barcoded 5' priming and a J-beta primer mix drove a second PCR of roughly 7 to 11 cycles. MiXCR, run by TCRdb on the 5' RACE reads, gives a single entry per CDR3 protein. The sample records 790,000 or so distinct CDR3 sequences, around half being singletons. Sequencing input: blood. The receptors were gathered from a man older than 75 in good health.

This clonotype was observed a handful of times. The V and J genes are TRBV7-2 and TRBJ2-1; D uncertain. Per the germline V gene, CDR1 is SGHTA and CDR2 is FQGNSA. Trimming took off 4 bases at V and 8 bases at J, with 12 bases between the two ends. The CDR3 has 13 residues. The DNA of the CDR3 is TGTGCCAGCAGCTCCAGCCTTAACGATGAGCAGTTCTTC. Its translation is CASSSSLNDEQFF.

This clonotype was counted between two and nine times. The chain links TRBV15 to TRBJ2-1; 7 nucleotides line up with TRBD2. V trimming: 0 bases; J trimming: 10 bases; junction bases outside the gene matches: 9. The CDR3 length is 15 residues. The V gene's germline CDR1 is LNHNV and CDR2 YYDKDF (reference sequence). The CDR3 region has the DNA TGTGCCACCAGCAGAGATCCGGGTAGCGGGTTCGAGCAGTTCTTC. Protein product: CATSRDPGSGFEQFF. The whole variable domain, remainder taken from reference TRBV15 and TRBJ2-1, is DAMVIQNPRYQVTQFGKPVTLSCSQTLNHNVMYWYQQKSSQAPKLLFHYYDKDFNNEADTPDNFQSRRPNTSFCFLDIRSPGLGDTAMYLCATSRDPGSGFEQFFGPGTRLTVL.

This clonotype was counted ten times or more. The CDR3 bases are TGCAGCGTTGGAGACCCTGTGGGGCGGGAGTCCTACAATGAGCAGTTCTTC. Its translation: CSVGDPVGRESYNEQFF. This sequence joins TRBV29-1 and TRBJ2-1, with 7 bases fitting TRBD2. CDR1 SQVTM and CDR2 ANQGSEA come from the germline V gene. The CDR3 spans 17 residues. V lost 4 bases to trimming and J lost 1 base; unmatched junction nucleotides: 13.

The V call is TRBV7-3, the J call TRBJ1-2; a possible D gene is TRBD1 (6 bases). Germline CDR1 reads SGHTA; CDR2 reads FQGTGA. The CDR3 contains 15 residues. Trimming took off 4 bases at V and 5 bases at J, with 17 bases between the two ends. CDR3 nucleotides: TGTGCCAGCAGCTACGACAGGACAAATTTTTATGGCTACACCTTC. This translates into CASSYDRTNFYGYTF.

As to this clonotype: Compared with germline, one end of the junction differs, possibly owing to a read error. The chain carries TRBV28 and TRBJ2-1, with D possibly matching TRBD2 (5 bases). Germline V gives CDR1 MDHEN, CDR2 SYDVKM. The CDR3 sequence is 12 residues long. In nucleotides, the CDR3 is TGTGCCAGCAGACGTGGTTACAATGAGCGGTACTTC. Translated: CASRRGYNERYF.

The chain employs TRBV20-1 and TRBJ1-4; tentatively, D is TRBD1 (6 bases). V was cut by 6 bases and J by 10 bases, with 27 bases left in between. CDR1 and CDR2 from the germline V gene are DFQATT and SNEGSKA (reference sequence). The CDR3 contains 16 residues. The CDR3 is CSAKTNYRARVGKLFF. The CDR3 nucleotides read TGCAGTGCCAAGACCAATTACAGGGCCCGGGTAGGAAAACTGTTTTTT.

Notes on this clonotype: A junction end diverges from the germline sequence, so it may reflect a read error. This chain links TRBV30 with TRBJ2-1; D remains ambiguous. Germline V gene data show CDR1 as GTSNPN and CDR2 as SVGIG (reference sequence). CDR3 length equals 14 residues. The CDR3 sequence is CAWNRVNSYDEQFF. Here the CDR3 DNA reads TGTGCCTGGAATCGGGTTAACTCCTACGATGAGCAGTTCTTC.

This clonotype was observed a few times. The rearrangement uses TRBV6-1 and TRBJ2-7, with TRBD2 matching over 7 bases. Germline CDR1 and CDR2: MNHNS and SASEGT. With V trimmed by 8 bases and J by 3 bases, 4 bases remained unmatched. The CDR3 contains 12 residues. The CDR3 nucleotides read TGTGCCAGCGTCAGGGACTACTACGAGCAGTACTTC. It is translated as CASVRDYYEQYF.

This chain connects TRBV2 to TRBJ2-1, with 12 nucleotides matching TRBD2. Per germline, CDR1 SNHLY and CDR2 FYNNEI. The CDR3 is 18 residues long. V was pared by 7 bases and J by 6 bases, with 16 bases of the junction left unmatched. In DNA form, the CDR3 reads TGTGCCAGCACCCAGGGTCTAGCGGGAGGGCCCCCCTGCAATGAGCAGTTCTTC. It is translated as CASTQGLAGGPPCNEQFF.

Concerning this clonotype: It may be a read error: a sequence one base away is much more abundant. The chain carries TRBV7-8 and TRBJ2-5; D ambiguous. The germline V gene has CDR1 SGHVS and CDR2 FQNEAQ. The CDR3 runs to 13 residues. CDR3 in amino acids: CASSLEGGETRYF. Here the CDR3 DNA reads TGTGCCAGCAGCTTAGAAGGTGGAGAGACCCGGTACTTC.

V is TRBV6-2 or TRBV6-3 and J is TRBJ2-7; the match to TRBD2 covers 11 bases. Looked up from germline, CDR1 is MNHEY and CDR2 is SVGEGT. The J segment lost 3 bases and the V segment lost 7 bases, leaving 8 bases of the junction unmatched. The CDR3 consists of 15 residues. The CDR3 region is CASTGRLAGLYEQYF. DNA of the CDR3: TGTGCCAGCACCGGAAGACTAGCGGGACTCTACGAGCAGTACTTC.

In this sample, this clonotype turned up a few times. The chain is built from TRBV20-1 and TRBJ2-3; the match to TRBD2 covers 10 bases. Trimming took 6 bases from V and 4 from J; bases not matched to a gene: 10. The CDR3 is 15 amino acids. The V gene's germline CDR1 is DFQATT and CDR2 SNEGSKA (reference sequence). In DNA form, the CDR3 reads TGCAGTGCGTTACTAGCGGGAATTCCCCCAGATACGCAGTATTTT. Its translation is CSALLAGIPPDTQYF.

For this clonotype: A read error may account for a junction end that differs from germline. V and J are TRBV7-2 and TRBJ2-3; TRBD2 matches at 10 bases. This CDR3 is 16 amino acids long. Germline V CDR1 and CDR2: SGHTA, FQGNSA. Written as DNA, the CDR3 is TGTGCTAGCAGCTCGACTAGCGGGCTAGCAAGAGATACGCAGTATTTT. This sequence encodes CASSSTSGLARDTQYF.

This clonotype was counted only a few times. This sequence joins TRBV7-2 and TRBJ2-3; 9 bases are shared with TRBD2. Germline V gene data show CDR1 as SGHTA and CDR2 as FQGNSA. V lost 1 base to trimming and J lost 2 bases; unmatched junction nucleotides: 7. The CDR3 covers 17 residues. The CDR3 region is CASSLDLLAGPTDTQYF. In DNA, the CDR3 is TGTGCCAGCAGCTTAGATCTCCTAGCGGGGCCCACAGATACGCAGTATTTT.

The rearrangement links TRBV10-3 to TRBJ2-3, with TRBD2 matching over 10 bases. V lost 2 bases, J lost 2 bases, and 4 bases stayed unmatched. This CDR3 is 16 amino acids long. Per the germline V gene, CDR1 is ENHRY and CDR2 is SYGVKD. CDR3 DNA: TGTGCCATCAGTGAGACTAGCGGGAAGAACACAGATACGCAGTATTTT. Its protein is CAISETSGKNTDTQYF.

CDR3 bases: TGTGCCAGCAGCAACGGGGTTGGGGGGCAAGAAAAACTGTTTTTT. Encoded protein: CASSNGVGGQEKLFF. The chain is built from TRBV12-3 or TRBV12-4 and TRBJ1-4; tentatively, D is TRBD1 (6 bases). The length of the CDR3 is 15 residues. Deletions cut 6 bases from V and 8 bases from J, with 19 bases between.

V and J are TRBV11-2 and TRBJ2-5; D gene ambiguous. The end of the DNA is better explained by TRBJ2-1, so the J call may be wrong. Germline lookup yields CDR1 SGHAT and CDR2 FQNNGV. CDR3 length equals 14 residues. The CDR3 DNA follows: TGTGCCAGCAGCTTAAGTAGTTACCAAGAGACCCAGTTCTTC. This codes for CASSLSSYQETQFF.

V usage is TRBV3-1 and J usage is TRBJ2-3; 8 nucleotides agree with TRBD2. The V gene's germline CDR1 is LGHDT and CDR2 YNNKEL (reference sequence). V shed 0 bases and J 7 bases; nucleotides not matched to a gene: 9. CDR3 length equals 16 residues. The CDR3 DNA sequence: TGTGCCAGCAGCCAAGATCTCCAGCGGGGGATCCATACGCAGTATTTT. Protein product: CASSQDLQRGIHTQYF.

This clonotype appeared a few times. This CDR3 is CATSAFETSGFYEQYF. As DNA, the CDR3 is TGTGCCACCAGTGCCTTCGAGACGTCGGGATTCTACGAGCAGTACTTC. The chain recombines TRBV24-1 with TRBJ2-7, with TRBD2 as a possible D gene (5 bases). Per the germline V gene, CDR1 is KGHDR and CDR2 is SFDVKD. V lost 5 bases and J 3 bases, leaving 19 bases between the germline ends. CDR3 size: 16 residues.

The rearrangement joins TRBV6-5 to TRBJ2-7; D ambiguous. The V gene lost 4 bases and the J gene lost 0 bases, with 10 bases spanning the gap. CDR1 is MNHEY, CDR2 SVGAGI, per germline. This CDR3 spans 14 amino acids. The CDR3 reads CASSSDVSSYEQYF. In DNA, the CDR3 is TGTGCCAGCAGTTCCGACGTGAGCTCCTACGAGCAGTACTTC.

This sequence joins TRBV2 and TRBJ2-5; D is undetermined. Germline CDR1 SNHLY, CDR2 FYNNEI. The CDR3 covers 11 residues. V was cut by 8 bases and J by 5 bases, with 9 bases left in between. This CDR3 reads CASRSEETQYF. The CDR3 DNA sequence: TGTGCCAGCCGAAGCGAGGAGACCCAGTACTTC.

The rearrangement links TRBV6-6 to TRBJ1-2; tentatively, D is TRBD1 (5 bases). This CDR3 contains 12 residues. The ends were cut back, 10 bases at V and 5 bases at J, with 14 bases in the middle. The germline CDR1 and CDR2 sequences are MNHNY and SVGAGI (reference sequence). In DNA form, the CDR3 reads TGTGCCATGCAGGGAGAGGGGTATGGCTACACCTTC. Protein: CAMQGEGYGYTF.

The chain couples TRBV20-1 to TRBJ1-1; weak D call: TRBD1 (6 bases). The CDR3 extends over 15 amino acids. V was trimmed by 2 bases and J by 1 base, leaving 14 bases between them. Per germline, CDR1 DFQATT and CDR2 SNEGSKA (reference sequence). CDR3 residues: CSARLTGHGNTEAFF. CDR3 DNA: TGCAGTGCTAGATTGACAGGCCATGGGAACACTGAAGCTTTCTTT.

This chain joins TRBV6-4 and TRBJ2-3, with 13 bases aligning to TRBD2. The CDR3 has 16 residues. In germline, CDR1 is MRHNA, CDR2 SNTAGT. V lost 2 bases, J lost 5 bases, and 4 bases stayed unmatched. Here the CDR3 reads CASSDGTSGAIDTQYF. For the CDR3, the DNA is TGTGCCAGCAGTGACGGGACTAGCGGGGCAATAGATACGCAGTATTTT.

The chain combines TRBV7-3 with TRBJ2-3, with D possibly being TRBD1 or TRBD2 (5 bases each). Germline V gene sequence: CDR1 SGHTA, CDR2 FQGTGA. The V end lost 5 bases, the J end lost 0 bases, and 15 bases lay between the germline ends. This CDR3 region has 16 residues. CDR3: CASSENRGKSTDTQYF. The CDR3 nucleotides are TGTGCCAGCAGCGAAAACCGGGGCAAGAGCACAGATACGCAGTATTTT.

This clonotype turned up a few times. J is TRBJ2-7 and V is TRBV5-1; 7 bases line up with TRBD2. V dropped 2 bases and J dropped 2; count of bases not matched to a gene: 4. Germline-derived CDR1 and CDR2 are SGHRS and YFSETQ. The CDR3 contains 14 residues. The CDR3 reads CASSFEGGTYEQYF. Written as DNA, the CDR3 is TGCGCCAGCAGCTTTGAGGGAGGGACCTACGAGCAGTACTTC.

J is TRBJ2-1 and V is TRBV27, with 10 bases matching TRBD1. The CDR3 runs 15 residues. V gave up 4 bases and J gave up 7 bases; unmatched junction bases: 7. The germline gives CDR1 MNHEY, CDR2 SMNVEV (reference sequence). CDR3 in amino acids: CASSSTWTGGNEQFF. Here the CDR3 DNA reads TGTGCCAGCAGTTCAACATGGACAGGGGGGAATGAGCAGTTCTTC.